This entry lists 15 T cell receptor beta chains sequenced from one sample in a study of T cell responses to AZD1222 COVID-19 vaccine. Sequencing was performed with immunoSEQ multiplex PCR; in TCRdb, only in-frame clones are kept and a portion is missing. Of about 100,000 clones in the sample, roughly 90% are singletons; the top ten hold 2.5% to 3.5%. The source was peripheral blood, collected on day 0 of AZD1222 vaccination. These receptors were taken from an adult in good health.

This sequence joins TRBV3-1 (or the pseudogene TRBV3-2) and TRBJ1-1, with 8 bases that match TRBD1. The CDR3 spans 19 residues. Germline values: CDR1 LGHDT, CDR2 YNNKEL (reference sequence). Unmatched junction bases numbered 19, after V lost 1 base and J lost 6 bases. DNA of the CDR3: TGTGCCAGCAGCCAAGCTGGGACAGGCGATTTCTGGCGGCACGCTGAAGCTTTCTTT. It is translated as CASSQAGTGDFWRHAEAFF.

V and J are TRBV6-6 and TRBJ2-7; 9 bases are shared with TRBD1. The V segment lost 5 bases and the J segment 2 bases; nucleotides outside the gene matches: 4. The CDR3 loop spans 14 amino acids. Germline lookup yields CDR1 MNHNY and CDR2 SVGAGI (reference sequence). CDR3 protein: CASSRGQGPYEQYF. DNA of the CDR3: TGTGCCAGCAGTCGGGGACAGGGCCCCTACGAGCAGTACTTC.

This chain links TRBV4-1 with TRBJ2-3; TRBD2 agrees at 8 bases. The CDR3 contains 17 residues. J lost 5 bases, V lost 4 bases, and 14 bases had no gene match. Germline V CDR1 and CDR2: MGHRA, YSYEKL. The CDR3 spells CASSLGGGGGLLDTQYF. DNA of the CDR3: TGCGCCAGCAGCCTAGGAGGCGGCGGGGGGCTACTAGATACGCAGTATTTT.

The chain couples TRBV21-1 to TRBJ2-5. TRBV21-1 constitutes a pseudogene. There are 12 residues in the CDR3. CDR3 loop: CASSKDREPQYF. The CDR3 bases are TGTGCCAGCAGCAAAGATAGGGAACCCCAGTACTTC.

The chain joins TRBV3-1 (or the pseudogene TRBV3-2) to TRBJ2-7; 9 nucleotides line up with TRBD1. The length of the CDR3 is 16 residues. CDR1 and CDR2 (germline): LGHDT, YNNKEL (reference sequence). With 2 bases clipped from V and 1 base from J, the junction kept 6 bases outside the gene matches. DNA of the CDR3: TGTGCCAGCAGCCAATCGGGACAGGGAAGGTCCTACGAGCAGTACTTC. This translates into CASSQSGQGRSYEQYF.

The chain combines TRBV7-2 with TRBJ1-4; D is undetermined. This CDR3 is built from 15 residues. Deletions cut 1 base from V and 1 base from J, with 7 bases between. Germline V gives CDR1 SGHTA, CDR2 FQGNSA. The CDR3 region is CASSLEVRTNEKLFF. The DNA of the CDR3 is TGTGCCAGCAGCTTAGAAGTCAGAACTAATGAAAAACTGTTTTTT.

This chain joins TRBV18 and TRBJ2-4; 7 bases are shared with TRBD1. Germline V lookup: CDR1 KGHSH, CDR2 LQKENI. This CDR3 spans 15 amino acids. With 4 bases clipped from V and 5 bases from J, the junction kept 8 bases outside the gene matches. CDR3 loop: CASSRLRDRENIQYF. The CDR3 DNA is TGTGCCAGCTCACGTCTCCGGGACAGAGAAAACATTCAGTACTTC.

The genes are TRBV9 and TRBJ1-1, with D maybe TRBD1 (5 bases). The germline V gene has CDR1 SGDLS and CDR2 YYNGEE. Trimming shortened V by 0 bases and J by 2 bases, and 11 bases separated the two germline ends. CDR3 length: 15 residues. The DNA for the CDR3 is TGTGCCAGCAGCGTAGATGGGGGGTTTAACACTGAAGCTTTCTTT. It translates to CASSVDGGFNTEAFF.

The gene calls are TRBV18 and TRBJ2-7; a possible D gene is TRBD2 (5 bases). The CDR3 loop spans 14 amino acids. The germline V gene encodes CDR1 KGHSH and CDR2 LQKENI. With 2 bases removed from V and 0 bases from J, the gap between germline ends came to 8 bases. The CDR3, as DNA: TGTGCCAGCTCACCAAGCGGTAGCTCCTACGAGCAGTACTTC. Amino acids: CASSPSGSSYEQYF.

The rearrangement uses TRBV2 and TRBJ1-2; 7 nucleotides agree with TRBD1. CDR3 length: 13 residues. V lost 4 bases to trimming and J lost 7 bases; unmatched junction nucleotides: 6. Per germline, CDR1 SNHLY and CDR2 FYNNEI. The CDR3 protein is CASSGQGRGGYTF. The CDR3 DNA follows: TGTGCCAGCAGTGGACAGGGCCGGGGTGGCTACACCTTC.

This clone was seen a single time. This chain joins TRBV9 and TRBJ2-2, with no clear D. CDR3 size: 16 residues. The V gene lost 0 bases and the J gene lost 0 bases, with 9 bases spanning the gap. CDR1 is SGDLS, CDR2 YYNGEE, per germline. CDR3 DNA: TGTGCCAGCAGCGTAGCCGGAACAACGAACACCGGGGAGCTGTTTTTT. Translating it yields CASSVAGTTNTGELFF.

The CDR3 DNA is TGTGCCAGCAGCTTAGCGACGAGCCAAGAGACCCAGTACTTC. Its translation: CASSLATSQETQYF. V is TRBV7-9 and J is TRBJ2-5, with D hard to call. Germline V gene lookup returns CDR1 SEHNR and CDR2 FQNEAQ (reference sequence). The CDR3 sequence is 14 residues long. Trimming stripped 0 bases from V and 1 base from J, with 6 bases between.

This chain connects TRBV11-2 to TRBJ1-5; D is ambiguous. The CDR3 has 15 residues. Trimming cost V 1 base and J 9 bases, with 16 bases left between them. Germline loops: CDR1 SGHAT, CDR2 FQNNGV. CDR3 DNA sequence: TGTGCCAGCAGCTTAGGAGACGGTCCTAGGTGGCCCCAGCATTTT. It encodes CASSLGDGPRWPQHF.

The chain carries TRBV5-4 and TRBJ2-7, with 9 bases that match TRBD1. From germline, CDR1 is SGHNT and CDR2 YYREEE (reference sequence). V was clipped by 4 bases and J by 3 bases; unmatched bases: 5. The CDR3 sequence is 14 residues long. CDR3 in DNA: TGTGCCAGCAGCCACCGGGACAGGGTCTACGAGCAGTACTTC. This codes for CASSHRDRVYEQYF.

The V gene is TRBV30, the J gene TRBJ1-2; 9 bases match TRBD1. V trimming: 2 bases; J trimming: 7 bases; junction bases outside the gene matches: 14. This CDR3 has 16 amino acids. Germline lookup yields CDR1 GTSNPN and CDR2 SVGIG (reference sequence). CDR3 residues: CAWSQGTGRSTSGYTF. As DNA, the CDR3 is TGTGCCTGGAGTCAGGGGACAGGGAGGTCTACAAGTGGCTACACCTTC.